This TCR beta chain was observed in a study of T cell repertoires in cytomegalovirus infection. The CDR3 sequence is 15 residues long. With 4 bases clipped from V and 7 bases from J, the junction kept 6 bases outside the gene matches. The germline V gene has CDR1 SGHDT and CDR2 YYEEEE. TCRdb processed the reads anew with MiXCR; each CDR3 protein has one entry. The table records roughly 230,000 distinct CDR3 sequences, about 15% of them present only once. This clonotype was detected a few times. This receptor was identified in a human donor in good health (CMV status not recorded). Some clones in this sample may be carry-over from other donors' samples. The V call is TRBV5-6, the J call TRBJ2-1, with 12 bases fitting TRBD2. The specimen was CD8+ T cells from PBMCs. The CDR3: CASSLLAGGWNEQFF. CDR3 sequence (DNA): TGTGCCAGCAGCCTCCTAGCGGGGGGGTGGAATGAGCAGTTCTTC.